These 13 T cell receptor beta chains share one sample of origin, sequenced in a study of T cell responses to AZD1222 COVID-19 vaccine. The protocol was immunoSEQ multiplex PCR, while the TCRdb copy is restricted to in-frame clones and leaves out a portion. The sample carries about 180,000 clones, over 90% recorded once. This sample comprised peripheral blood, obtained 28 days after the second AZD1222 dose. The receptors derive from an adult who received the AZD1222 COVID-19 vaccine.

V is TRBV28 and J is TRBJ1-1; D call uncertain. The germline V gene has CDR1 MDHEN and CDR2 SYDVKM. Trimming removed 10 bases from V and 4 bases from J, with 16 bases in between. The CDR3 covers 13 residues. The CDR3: CATSEGSGTEAFF. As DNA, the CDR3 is TGTGCCACCTCGGAGGGCTCTGGCACTGAAGCTTTCTTT.

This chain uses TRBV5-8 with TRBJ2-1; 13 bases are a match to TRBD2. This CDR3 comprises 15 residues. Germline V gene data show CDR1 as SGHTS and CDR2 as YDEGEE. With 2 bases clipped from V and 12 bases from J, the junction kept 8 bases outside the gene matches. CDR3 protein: CASSFRTSGRGRQFF. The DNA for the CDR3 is TGTGCCAGCAGCTTCCGGACTAGCGGGAGAGGTAGGCAGTTCTTC. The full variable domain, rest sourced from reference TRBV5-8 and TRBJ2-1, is EAGVTQSPTHLIKTRGQQATLRCSPISGHTSVYWYQQALGLGLQFLLWYDEGEERNRGNFPPRFSGRQFPNYSSELNVNALELEDSALYLCASSFRTSGRGRQFFGPGTRLTVL.

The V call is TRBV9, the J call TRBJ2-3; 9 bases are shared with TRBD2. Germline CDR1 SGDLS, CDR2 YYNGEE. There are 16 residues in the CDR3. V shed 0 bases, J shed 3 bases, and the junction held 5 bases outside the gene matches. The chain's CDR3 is CASSVGAGGRTDTQYF. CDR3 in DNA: TGTGCCAGCAGCGTAGGTGCGGGAGGGCGGACAGATACGCAGTATTTT.

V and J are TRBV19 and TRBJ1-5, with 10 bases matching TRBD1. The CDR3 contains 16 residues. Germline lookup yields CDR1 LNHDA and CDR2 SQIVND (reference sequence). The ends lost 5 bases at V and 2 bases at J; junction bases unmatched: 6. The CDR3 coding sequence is TGTGCCAGTAGTGCGGGGACAGGGGTTGGCAATCAGCCCCAGCATTTT. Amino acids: CASSAGTGVGNQPQHF.

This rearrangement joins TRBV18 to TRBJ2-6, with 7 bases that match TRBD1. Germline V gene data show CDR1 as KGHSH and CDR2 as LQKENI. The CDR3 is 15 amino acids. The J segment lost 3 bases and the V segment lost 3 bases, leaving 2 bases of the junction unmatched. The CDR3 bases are TGTGCCAGCTCACCTAGGGGGCTTGGGGCCAACGTCCTGACTTTC. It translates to CASSPRGLGANVLTF.

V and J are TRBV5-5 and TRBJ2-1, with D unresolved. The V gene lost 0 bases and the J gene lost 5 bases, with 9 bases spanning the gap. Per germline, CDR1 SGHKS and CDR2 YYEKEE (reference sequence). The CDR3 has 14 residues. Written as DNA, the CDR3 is TGTGCCAGCAGCTTGGTGGGCGGACACAATGAGCAGTTCTTC. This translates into CASSLVGGHNEQFF.

The DNA of the CDR3 is TGCGCCAGCAGCTTGTGGGGGACAGAACGCAATGAGCAGTTCTTC. Residues: CASSLWGTERNEQFF. The chain recombines TRBV5-1 with TRBJ2-1; 7 nucleotides match TRBD1. Germline V gene data show CDR1 as SGHRS and CDR2 as YFSETQ. J lost 6 bases, V lost 1 base, and 7 bases had no gene match. The CDR3 length is 15 residues.

The CDR3 DNA is TGTGCCTGGACACAAGGGGGCTCTGAAGCTTTCTTT. Residues: CAWTQGGSEAFF. The genes are TRBV30 and TRBJ1-1; 7 nucleotides align to TRBD1. This CDR3 comprises 12 residues. J was trimmed by 6 bases and V by 4 bases; bases with no gene match: 5. Germline CDR1 reads GTSNPN; CDR2 reads SVGIG (reference sequence).

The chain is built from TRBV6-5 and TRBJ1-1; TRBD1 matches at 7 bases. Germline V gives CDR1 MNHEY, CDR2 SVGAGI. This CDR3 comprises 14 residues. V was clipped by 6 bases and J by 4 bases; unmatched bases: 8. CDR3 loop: CASRPLAGGTEAFF. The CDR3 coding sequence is TGTGCCAGCAGACCTCTGGCAGGGGGCACTGAAGCTTTCTTT.

CDR3 coding DNA: TGTGCCAGCAGCGTAGAACTAGCGGTGGGGGATACGCAGTATTTT. Amino acid sequence: CASSVELAVGDTQYF. V and J are TRBV9 and TRBJ2-3, with TRBD2 identical over 8 bases. CDR1 is SGDLS and CDR2 is YYNGEE in the germline V gene. CDR3 size: 15 residues. The ends lost 0 bases at V and 6 bases at J; junction bases unmatched: 6.

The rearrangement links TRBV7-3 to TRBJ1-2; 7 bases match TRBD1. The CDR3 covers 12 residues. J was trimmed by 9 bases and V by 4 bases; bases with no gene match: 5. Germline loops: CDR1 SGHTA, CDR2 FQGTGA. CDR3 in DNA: TGTGCCAGCAGCTGGGGGACAGTCCGCTACACCTTC. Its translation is CASSWGTVRYTF.

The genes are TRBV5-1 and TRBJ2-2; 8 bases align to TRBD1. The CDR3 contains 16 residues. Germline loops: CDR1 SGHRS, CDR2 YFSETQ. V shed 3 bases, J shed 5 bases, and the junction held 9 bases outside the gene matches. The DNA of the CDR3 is TGCGCCAGCAGCTCAGCAGGGGGCGCGGGGACCGGGGAGCTGTTTTTT. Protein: CASSSAGGAGTGELFF.

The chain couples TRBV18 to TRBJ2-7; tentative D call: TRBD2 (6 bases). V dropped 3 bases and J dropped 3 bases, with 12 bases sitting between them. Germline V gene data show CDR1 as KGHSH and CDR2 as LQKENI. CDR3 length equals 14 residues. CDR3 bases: TGTGCCAGCTCACCCCAAGGAGGGGTCTACGAGCAGTACTTC. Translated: CASSPQGGVYEQYF.